This TCR beta chain was captured by sequencing in a study of post-analysis software for immune sequencing data. Of note for this clonotype: What it binds is not known.

Prepared libraries of TCR beta cDNA carried unique molecular identifiers. TCRdb ran MiXCR on the PCR reads and lists one entry per CDR3 protein. This table has hundreds of thousands of distinct CDR3 sequences, around 27% appearing once. Study findings and constraints: Comparison with controls showed significantly lower normalized Chao1 diversity in multiple sclerosis patients. When patients were compared with controls, roughly five TRBV segments were more frequent, TRBV5-6, TRBV5-1 and TRBV20-1 among them. Samples made in the same batch grouped tightly together by F measure.

V gave up 6 bases and J gave up 3 bases; unmatched junction bases: 9. This CDR3 contains 14 residues. Germline V lookup: CDR1 DFQATT, CDR2 SNEGSKA (reference sequence). This rearrangement joins TRBV20-1 to TRBJ2-7; 9 nucleotides agree with TRBD2. The sample comprised blood. The sequence was collected from a girl aged 5-17 years with multiple sclerosis. CDR3 region: CSAAKSGGSYEQYF. In nucleotides, the CDR3 is TGCAGTGCAGCGAAAAGCGGGGGGAGCTACGAGCAGTACTTC.